These T cell receptor beta chains were read from a single sample in a study of blood T cell repertoires in COVID-19. The protocol was immunoSEQ multiplex PCR, while the TCRdb copy is restricted to in-frame clones and leaves out a portion. The sample lists under 150,000 clones; roughly three quarters were seen once. Sequencing input: peripheral blood. The receptors come from a man over 45 with active or convalescent COVID-19. The CDR3 runs from the conserved cysteine through the conserved F or W. D genes are given only for firm matches. Part of the rows lack a size; the others show once, few, many or a class for expanded clones.

d_gene	v_gene	abundance	j_gene	CDR3nt	CDR3aa
TRBD2	TRBV19	.	TRBJ2-7	TGTGCCAGTAGTATGTTTAGCGGGAAAGGCTACGAGCAATACTTC	CASSMFSGKGYEQYF
TRBD2	TRBV19	.	TRBJ2-5	TGTGCCAGTAGTCCCCGTTTGGGAGGGTCAGAGACCCAGTACTTC	CASSPRLGGSETQYF
.	TRBV4-2	.	TRBJ1-6	TGTGCCAGCAGCCAAGCTAGGGGAAGGAATTCACCCCTCCACTTT	CASSQARGRNSPLHF
.	TRBV28	.	TRBJ2-6	TGTGCCAGCAGTTTGATCTCGGGGGTCTCTGGGGCCAACGTCCTGACTTTC	CASSLISGVSGANVLTF
TRBD2	TRBV29-1	.	TRBJ2-5	TGCAGCGTTGCACTAGCGACGAAGACCCAGTACTTC	CSVALATKTQYF
TRBD2	TRBV6-5	.	TRBJ2-5	TGTGCCAGCAGGGGACTAGCGGGAGGAGAGACCCAGTACTTC	CASRGLAGGETQYF
.	TRBV5-1	few	TRBJ1-2	TGCGCCAGCAGCCCCCGGGGAGGGGAGAATGGCTACACCTTC	CASSPRGGENGYTF
.	TRBV27	.	TRBJ2-6	TGTGCCAGCAGTTCCCTCTCTGGGGCCAACGTCCTGACTTTC	CASSSLSGANVLTF
TRBD2	TRBV6-5	.	TRBJ2-7	TGTGCCAGCAATCTAGGGGACTACGCCTACGAGCAGTACTTC	CASNLGDYAYEQYF
TRBD1	TRBV19	many	TRBJ1-5	TGTGCCAGTAGTATCCAGGGGGCGGATGGCAATCAGCCCCAGCATTTT	CASSIQGADGNQPQHF
.	TRBV28	.	TRBJ1-1	TGTGCCAGCAGTCCAACATCGAACACTGAAGCTTTCTTT	CASSPTSNTEAFF
.	TRBV15	few	TRBJ2-7	TGTGCCACCAGCAGAGACAGGATACCCACCTACGAGCAGTACTTC	CATSRDRIPTYEQYF
TRBD1	TRBV5-1	.	TRBJ2-7	TGCGCCAGCAGCTTGGGTCCAGGGGGCTCCTACGAGCAGTACTTC	CASSLGPGGSYEQYF
TRBD1	TRBV5-1	.	TRBJ2-7	TGCGCCAGCAGCCAAGACAGGGCAAGCTCCTACGAGCAGTACTTC	CASSQDRASSYEQYF
TRBD2	TRBV7-8	.	TRBJ2-3	TGTGCCAGCAGCTTACCGGGACTAGCGGGAGGCCGCCGGGGTAGTACCGATACGCAGTATTTT	CASSLPGLAGGRRGSTDTQYF
.	TRBV7-9	few	TRBJ1-5	TGTGCCAGCAGCTCGACCTGGGCGGGAGGTCAGCCCCAGCATTTT	CASSSTWAGGQPQHF
.	TRBV7-9	.	TRBJ2-5	TGTGCCAGCAGCTTAGAAAGGGGCAGGGCTTACCAAGAGACCCAGTACTTC	CASSLERGRAYQETQYF
.	TRBV28	.	TRBJ1-5	TGTGCCAGCACCTCCGGCGGGGGGGTTTATCGCAATCAGCCCCAGCATTTT	CASTSGGGVYRNQPQHF
TRBD2	TRBV7-9	.	TRBJ2-1	TGTGCCAGCAGCGACGTGTTCGCTAGCGGCTCCTACAATGAGCAGTTCTTC	CASSDVFASGSYNEQFF
.	TRBV20-1	.	TRBJ2-7	TGCAGTGCTAGTTTCCCCCGGGAGGGACAGATTCTCTCCGAGCAGTACTTC	CSASFPREGQILSEQYF
TRBD1	TRBV10-3	.	TRBJ1-1	TGTGCCATCAGTGATCCACAGGGGGCTGGCACTGAAGCTTTCTTT	CAISDPQGAGTEAFF
TRBD1	TRBV7-3	once	TRBJ2-5	TGTGCCAGCAGCTCTGGACAGGGGGTAGAGACCCAGTACTTC	CASSSGQGVETQYF
TRBD2	TRBV19	once	TRBJ2-1	TGTGCCAGTAGAACCTCCGGGACTAGCTTGTATAATGAGCAGTTCTTC	CASRTSGTSLYNEQFF
TRBD1	TRBV29-1	.	TRBJ2-7	TGCAGCGTTGACGGCCAATGGACAGGGGGGGCCTACGAGCAGTACTTC	CSVDGQWTGGAYEQYF
.	TRBV14	.	TRBJ2-3	TGTGCCAGCAGCCAAGATGGTGGGGCCAACTTACAGCTCACAGATACGCAGTATTTT	CASSQDGGANLQLTDTQYF
.	TRBV24-1	.	TRBJ2-5	TGTGCCACCAGTGAGGCCGGGATTCAAGAGACCCAGTACTTC	CATSEAGIQETQYF
TRBD1	TRBV19	.	TRBJ1-5	TGTGCCAGTAGTGGGTTGGACAGGGGGAATCAGCCCCAGCATTTT	CASSGLDRGNQPQHF
TRBD1	TRBV10-1	.	TRBJ1-2	TGCGCCAGCAGCTTCGACAGGGACTATGGCTACACCTTC	CASSFDRDYGYTF
TRBD1	TRBV19	few	TRBJ2-7	TGTGCCAGTAGTATAGTAGGGTCAGGGGGCGGCCACGAGCAGTACTTC	CASSIVGSGGGHEQYF
.	TRBV7-8	.	TRBJ2-5	TGTGCCAGCAGCTTTTTGGGGGGTGAGACCCAGTACTTC	CASSFLGGETQYF
TRBD1	TRBV7-2	few	TRBJ2-7	TGTGCCAGCAGCTCATATCGGACAGGGCAGTACTTC	CASSSYRTGQYF
.	TRBV6-2/TRBV6-3	.	TRBJ1-4	TGTGCCAGCAGTTACCCTTCAGGGGATCATGAAAAACTGTTTTTT	CASSYPSGDHEKLFF
TRBD1	TRBV2	.	TRBJ1-2	TGTGCCAGCAGGGATGACAGGGCGGATGGCTACACCTTC	CASRDDRADGYTF
.	TRBV9	.	TRBJ2-5	TGTGCCAGCAGCGTCCAAGGCCGCGCGGGGATTTTATCGGAGACCCAGTACTTC	CASSVQGRAGILSETQYF
.	TRBV18	.	TRBJ2-1	TGTGCCAGCTCCCCTTCCCGGGCGGGATTCAATGAGCAGTTCTTC	CASSPSRAGFNEQFF
TRBD2	TRBV27	.	TRBJ2-7	TGTGCCAGCAGCCTTAGATTAGCGGGAGGTCCCAACGAGCAGTACTTC	CASSLRLAGGPNEQYF
.	TRBV7-7	.	TRBJ2-3	TGTGCTAGCAGCTTAAGCGGAAGCACAGATACGCAGTATTTT	CASSLSGSTDTQYF
.	TRBV27	.	TRBJ1-5	TGTGCCAGCAGTTCCAAGGGGCCCTATAGCAATCAGCCCCAGCATTTT	CASSSKGPYSNQPQHF
TRBD2	TRBV20-1	.	TRBJ2-7	TGCAGTGCTAGTCAGGGAGGGCCGACCTACGAGCAGTACTTC	CSASQGGPTYEQYF
.	TRBV7-2	.	TRBJ2-2	TGTGCCAGCAGCTTAGCGGGCTACTCAGCGAACACCGGGGAGCTGTTTTTT	CASSLAGYSANTGELFF
TRBD1	TRBV25-1	.	TRBJ1-3	TGTGCCAGCACTTGGGACAGCCAAAACACCATATATTTT	CASTWDSQNTIYF
.	TRBV20-1	.	TRBJ2-2	TGCAGTGCTAGTACGGGTGCGAACACCGGGGAGCTGTTTTTT	CSASTGANTGELFF
TRBD2	TRBV28	.	TRBJ2-3	TGTGCCAGCAGTTTCTATGTGGTGGCTAGCGGGAGGAACACAGATACGCAGTATTTT	CASSFYVVASGRNTDTQYF
.	TRBV28	.	TRBJ1-5	TGTGCCAGCAGTTTCTCCGGGACACCAAGCAATCAGCCCCAGCATTTT	CASSFSGTPSNQPQHF
TRBD1	TRBV28	few	TRBJ1-3	TGTGCCAGCAGTTTAAGAGGACAGGGAGCGGGAAACACCATATATTTT	CASSLRGQGAGNTIYF
.	TRBV7-7	once	TRBJ2-5	TGTGCTAGCAGCTTAGAAAGGGGAGAGACCCAGTACTTC	CASSLERGETQYF
.	TRBV9	.	TRBJ2-5	TGTGCCAGCAGCGTAGGTTCTCGGGATGGGGAGACCCAGTACTTC	CASSVGSRDGETQYF
.	TRBV5-1	few	TRBJ1-2	TGCGCCAGCAGCTTACAGGCGAACTATGGCTACACCTTC	CASSLQANYGYTF
.	TRBV13	.	TRBJ2-7	TGTGCCAGCAGCCGCGCGACTGCCTCCTACGAGCAGTACTTC	CASSRATASYEQYF
.	TRBV12-3/TRBV12-4	.	TRBJ1-1	TGTGCCAGCAGTACAGGCCTTGAAGCTTTCTTT	CASSTGLEAFF
TRBD1	TRBV5-4	.	TRBJ1-2	TGTGCCAGCAGCTTACCACAGGGGAACTATGGCTACACCTTC	CASSLPQGNYGYTF
.	TRBV15	.	TRBJ1-2	TGTGCCACCAGCACAGGGGATCTCAACTATGGCTACACCTTC	CATSTGDLNYGYTF
.	TRBV4-1	.	TRBJ2-3	TGCGCCAGCAGCCAAGAAACGGGCACAGATACGCAGTATTTT	CASSQETGTDTQYF
TRBD1	TRBV19	.	TRBJ1-5	TGTGCCAGTAGTATGACAGGGAGTCAGCCCCAGCATTTT	CASSMTGSQPQHF
TRBD2	TRBV19	.	TRBJ2-1	TGTGCCAGTGGTAGCGGGAGGGTTTACAATGAGCAGTTCTTC	CASGSGRVYNEQFF
TRBD1	TRBV6-5	once	TRBJ2-7	TGTGCCAGCAGCCGAGGGGACAGGCAATACGAGCAGTACTTC	CASSRGDRQYEQYF